A selection of T cell receptor beta chains follows, all from one sample in a study of blood T cells in healthy people across ages. TCRdb re-called the 5' RACE reads with MiXCR, one entry per CDR3 protein. The sample includes about 930,000 distinct CDR3 sequences, almost 30% seen only once; the top ten take roughly a tenth. The data also belong to a second study, concerning T cells of mothers and their children.

The material sequenced was blood. Receptor source: a woman between 35 and 50 years old in good health. The conserved cysteine and the conserved F or W are not part of the CDR3 here. The order of the fields is J gene, V gene, CDR3 protein.

j_call: TRBJ2-5
v_call: TRBV20-1
cdr3_aa: SASKGGLGETQY

j_call: TRBJ1-4
v_call: TRBV12-3/TRBV12-4
cdr3_aa: ASSLGGVPEKLF

j_call: TRBJ1-1
v_call: TRBV5-1
cdr3_aa: ASSYSGQGNTEAF

j_call: TRBJ2-5
v_call: TRBV3-1
cdr3_aa: ASSQEMWASDIQETQY

j_call: TRBJ1-5
v_call: TRBV20-1
cdr3_aa: SAGLEGQPQH

j_call: TRBJ2-5
v_call: TRBV7-2
cdr3_aa: ASSLDSPDREPYQETQY

j_call: TRBJ2-4
v_call: TRBV6-2/TRBV6-3
cdr3_aa: ASSPFWVAGGPNYNEQY

j_call: TRBJ2-7
v_call: TRBV5-1
cdr3_aa: ASSLKASGTYEQY

j_call: TRBJ1-3
v_call: TRBV29-1
cdr3_aa: SGEDSLAGNTIY

j_call: TRBJ2-7
v_call: TRBV28
cdr3_aa: ASSTGRTGRDVKQY

j_call: TRBJ2-1
v_call: TRBV28
cdr3_aa: ASSAILDRGRDEQF

j_call: .
v_call: TRBV7-2
cdr3_aa: ASSLRRPGQGPYEQY

j_call: TRBJ2-3
v_call: TRBV6-5
cdr3_aa: ASSLLRVGAGTDTQY

j_call: TRBJ1-2
v_call: TRBV7-9
cdr3_aa: ASSLREGLGYT

j_call: TRBJ1-2
v_call: TRBV28
cdr3_aa: ASTPPGSAGYGYT

j_call: TRBJ1-1
v_call: TRBV10-3
cdr3_aa: ATRQGAKAF

j_call: TRBJ1-2
v_call: TRBV20-1
cdr3_aa: SANVLGYGYT

j_call: TRBJ2-7
v_call: TRBV9
cdr3_aa: ASSVGGSGDYEQY

j_call: TRBJ2-3
v_call: TRBV7-2
cdr3_aa: ASSLAGGVGDTQY

j_call: TRBJ2-7
v_call: TRBV20-1
cdr3_aa: SALDRGSSYEQY

j_call: TRBJ2-1
v_call: TRBV7-2
cdr3_aa: ASSLAGGRYNKQF

j_call: TRBJ2-7
v_call: TRBV13
cdr3_aa: ASSLGSALYYEQY

j_call: TRBJ2-1
v_call: TRBV7-2
cdr3_aa: ASSSGLTAYNEQF

j_call: TRBJ1-5
v_call: TRBV12-3/TRBV12-4
cdr3_aa: ASSSPGQGDQPQH

j_call: TRBJ2-1
v_call: TRBV14
cdr3_aa: ASSRDYSYNEQF

j_call: TRBJ1-4
v_call: TRBV7-9
cdr3_aa: ASSSGASNEKLF

j_call: TRBJ2-7
v_call: TRBV20-1
cdr3_aa: SARLPSSYEQY

j_call: TRBJ1-2
v_call: TRBV12-3/TRBV12-4
cdr3_aa: ASSLTQGRILYGYT

j_call: TRBJ2-7
v_call: TRBV7-2
cdr3_aa: ASSLYRGRYNEQY

j_call: TRBJ2-1
v_call: TRBV6-5
cdr3_aa: ASSSGYNEQF

j_call: TRBJ1-1
v_call: TRBV7-2
cdr3_aa: ASTVMGQGTEAF

j_call: TRBJ1-5
v_call: TRBV18
cdr3_aa: ASSPRSSGGDQPQH

j_call: TRBJ2-7
v_call: TRBV2
cdr3_aa: ARSEPGASSYEQY

j_call: TRBJ2-6
v_call: TRBV7-3
cdr3_aa: ASSFGESGANVLT

j_call: TRBJ2-7
v_call: TRBV27
cdr3_aa: ASGPGSLYEQY